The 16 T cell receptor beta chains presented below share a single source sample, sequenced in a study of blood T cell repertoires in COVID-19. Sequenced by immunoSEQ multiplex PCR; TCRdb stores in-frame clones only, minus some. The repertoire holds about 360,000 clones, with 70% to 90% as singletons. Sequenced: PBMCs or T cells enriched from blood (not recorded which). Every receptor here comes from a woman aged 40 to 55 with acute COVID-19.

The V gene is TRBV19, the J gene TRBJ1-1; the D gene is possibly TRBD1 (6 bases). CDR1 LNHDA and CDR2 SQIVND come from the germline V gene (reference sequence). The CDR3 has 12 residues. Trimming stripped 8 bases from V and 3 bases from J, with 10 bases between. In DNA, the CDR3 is TGTGCCAGTGACGGGGGGCACACTGAAGCTTTCTTT. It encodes CASDGGHTEAFF.

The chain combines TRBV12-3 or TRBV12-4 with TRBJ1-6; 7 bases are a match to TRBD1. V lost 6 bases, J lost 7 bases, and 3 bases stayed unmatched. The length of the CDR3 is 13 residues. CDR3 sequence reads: CASSGTVNSPLHF. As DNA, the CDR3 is TGTGCCAGCAGCGGGACAGTCAATTCACCCCTCCACTTT.

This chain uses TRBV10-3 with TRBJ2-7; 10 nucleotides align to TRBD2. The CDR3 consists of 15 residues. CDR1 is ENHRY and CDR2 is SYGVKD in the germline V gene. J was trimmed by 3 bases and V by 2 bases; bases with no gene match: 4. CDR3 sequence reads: CAISERASGGYEQYF. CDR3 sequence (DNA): TGTGCCATCAGTGAGCGCGCTAGCGGGGGCTACGAGCAGTACTTC.

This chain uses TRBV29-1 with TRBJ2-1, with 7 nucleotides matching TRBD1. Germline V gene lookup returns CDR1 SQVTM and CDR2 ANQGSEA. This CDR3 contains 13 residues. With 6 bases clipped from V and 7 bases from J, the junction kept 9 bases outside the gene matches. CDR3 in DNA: TGCAGCGTGGAAACAGGGGAGTGGAATGAGCAGTTCTTC. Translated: CSVETGEWNEQFF.

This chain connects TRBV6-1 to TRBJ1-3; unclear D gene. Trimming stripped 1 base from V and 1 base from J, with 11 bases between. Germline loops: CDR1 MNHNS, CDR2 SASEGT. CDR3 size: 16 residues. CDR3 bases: TGTGCCAGCAGTGAAGTTGTATCGGGGTCTGGAAACACCATATATTTT. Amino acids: CASSEVVSGSGNTIYF.

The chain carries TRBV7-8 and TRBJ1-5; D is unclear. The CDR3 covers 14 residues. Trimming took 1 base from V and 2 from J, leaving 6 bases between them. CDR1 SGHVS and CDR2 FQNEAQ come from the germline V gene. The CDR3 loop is CASSLGEGNQPQHF. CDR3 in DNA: TGTGCCAGCAGCTTAGGGGAGGGCAATCAGCCCCAGCATTTT.

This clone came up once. CDR3 sequence (DNA): TGTGCCAGCAGCTTGGATCTGGACAGGGGGCGCGGGCTCGGTGGCTACACCTTC. Encoded protein: CASSLDLDRGRGLGGYTF. J is TRBJ1-2 and V is TRBV5-6; 11 bases line up with TRBD1. The ends lost 0 bases at V and 7 bases at J; junction bases unmatched: 14. CDR1 SGHDT and CDR2 YYEEEE come from the germline V gene. This CDR3 is 18 amino acids long.

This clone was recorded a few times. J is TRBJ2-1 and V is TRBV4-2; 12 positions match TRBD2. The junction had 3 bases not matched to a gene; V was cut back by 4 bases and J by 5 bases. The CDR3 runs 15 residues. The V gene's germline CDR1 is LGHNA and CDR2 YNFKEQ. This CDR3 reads CASSRASGGDNEQFF. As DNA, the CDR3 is TGTGCCAGCAGCCGCGCTAGCGGGGGGGACAATGAGCAGTTCTTC.

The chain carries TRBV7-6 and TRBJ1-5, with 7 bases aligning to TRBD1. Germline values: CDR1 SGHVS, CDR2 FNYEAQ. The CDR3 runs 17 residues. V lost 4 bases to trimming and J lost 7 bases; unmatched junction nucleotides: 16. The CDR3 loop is CASSSKPGQDFSQPQHF. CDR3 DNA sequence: TGTGCCAGCAGCTCAAAACCTGGACAGGACTTCAGCCAGCCCCAGCATTTT.

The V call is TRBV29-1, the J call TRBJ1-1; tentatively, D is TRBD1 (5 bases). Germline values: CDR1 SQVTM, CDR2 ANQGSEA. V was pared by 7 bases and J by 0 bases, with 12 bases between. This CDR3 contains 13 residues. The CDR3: CSAGGEMNTEAFF. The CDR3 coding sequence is TGCAGCGCCGGAGGGGAGATGAACACTGAAGCTTTCTTT.

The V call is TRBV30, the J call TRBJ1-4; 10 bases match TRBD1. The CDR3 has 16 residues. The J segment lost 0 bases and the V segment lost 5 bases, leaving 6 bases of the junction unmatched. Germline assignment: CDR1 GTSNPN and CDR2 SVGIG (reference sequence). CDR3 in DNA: TGTGCCTGGGGCGACAGGGGGCGAGCAACTAATGAAAAACTGTTTTTT. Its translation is CAWGDRGRATNEKLFF. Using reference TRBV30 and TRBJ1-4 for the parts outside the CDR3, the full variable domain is SQTIHQWPATLVQPVGSPLSLECTVEGTSNPNLYWYRQAAGRGLQLLFYSVGIGQISSEVPQNLSASRPQDRQFILSSKKLLLSDSGFYLCAWGDRGRATNEKLFFGSGTQLSVL.

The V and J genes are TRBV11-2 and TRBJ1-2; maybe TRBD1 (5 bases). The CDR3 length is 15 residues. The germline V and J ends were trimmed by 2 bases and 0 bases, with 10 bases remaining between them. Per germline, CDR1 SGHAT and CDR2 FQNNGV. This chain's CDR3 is CASSLQGPANYGYTF. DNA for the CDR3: TGTGCCAGCAGCTTACAGGGCCCAGCTAACTATGGCTACACCTTC.

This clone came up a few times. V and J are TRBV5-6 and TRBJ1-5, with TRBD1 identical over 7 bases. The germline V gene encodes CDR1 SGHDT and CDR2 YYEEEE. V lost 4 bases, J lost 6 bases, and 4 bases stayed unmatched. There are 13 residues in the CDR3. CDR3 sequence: CASSRGQTQPQHF. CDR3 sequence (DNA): TGTGCCAGCAGCAGGGGACAGACTCAGCCCCAGCATTTT.

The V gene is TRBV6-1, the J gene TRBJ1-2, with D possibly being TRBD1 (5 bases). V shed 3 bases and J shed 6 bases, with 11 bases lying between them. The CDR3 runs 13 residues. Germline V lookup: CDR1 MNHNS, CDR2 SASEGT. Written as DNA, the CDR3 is TGTGCCAGCAGTGAGTACCTCAGGGATGGCTACACCTTC. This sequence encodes CASSEYLRDGYTF.

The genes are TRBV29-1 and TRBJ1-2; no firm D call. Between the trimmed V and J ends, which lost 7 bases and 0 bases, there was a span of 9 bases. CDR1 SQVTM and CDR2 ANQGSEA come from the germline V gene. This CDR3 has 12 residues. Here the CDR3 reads CSDLQTNYGYTF. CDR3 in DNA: TGCAGCGACTTACAGACTAACTATGGCTACACCTTC.

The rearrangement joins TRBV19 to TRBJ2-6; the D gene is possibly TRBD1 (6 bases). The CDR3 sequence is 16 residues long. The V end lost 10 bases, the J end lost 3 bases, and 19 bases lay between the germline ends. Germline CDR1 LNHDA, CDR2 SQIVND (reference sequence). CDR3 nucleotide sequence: TGTGCCACTCAAACAGGGATTCACAATGGGGCCAACGTCCTGACTTTC. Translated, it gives CATQTGIHNGANVLTF.